A single sample is the source of the 24 T cell receptor beta chains below, sequenced in a study of human T cells and chemical hapten exposure. Time point in this sample: patch test 2, 6 weeks after DPC sensitization. Treatment meaning: therapeutic diphenylcyclopropenone sensitization with weekly scalp DPC. One entry per CDR3 protein results from TCRdb running MiXCR on the RACE reads. The sample lists over 100,000 distinct CDR3 sequences; about a tenth were seen once. The sequenced sample was whole blood, obtained in connection with sensitization to the hapten diphenylcyclopropenone (DPC). The receptor set was obtained from a woman aged 40 to 50 with alopecia areata. Some clones in this sample may be carry-over from other donors' samples.

This clonotype was counted many times. V gene TRBV14 combines with J gene TRBJ2-5; possible D gene TRBD2, 5 bases. Trimming left V 3 bases short and J 4 bases short, with 15 bases between. This CDR3 spans 15 amino acids. The V gene's germline CDR1 is SGHDN and CDR2 FVKESK. CDR3 region: CASSHYSLGLETQYF. The CDR3 DNA reads as TGTGCCAGCAGCCATTACAGCCTCGGACTAGAGACCCAGTACTTC.

The V gene is TRBV5-1, the J gene TRBJ2-1; a weak D match, TRBD1 (5 bases). CDR1 and CDR2 from the germline V gene are SGHRS and YFSETQ. The CDR3 is 14 amino acids. Trimming stripped 0 bases from V and 4 bases from J, with 8 bases between. The CDR3 bases are TGCGCCAGCAGCTTGGTGGGGCAGTACAATGAGCAGTTCTTC. Its translation is CASSLVGQYNEQFF.

V and J are TRBV6-4 and TRBJ2-2, with 7 bases matching TRBD1. V gave up 6 bases and J gave up 2 bases; unmatched junction bases: 15. The CDR3 spans 18 residues. Germline CDR1 is MRHNA and CDR2 is SNTAGT. The DNA for the CDR3 is TGTGCCAGCAGCGAAACCGGCAGAAAGGGGGCAAACACCGGGGAGCTGTTTTTT. Protein product: CASSETGRKGANTGELFF.

This clonotype was counted ten times or more. This rearrangement joins TRBV9 to TRBJ2-7; 8 bases fit TRBD1. CDR3 length: 16 amino acids. With V trimmed by 4 bases and J by 5 bases, 14 bases remained unmatched. Germline V gene lookup returns CDR1 SGDLS and CDR2 YYNGEE. For the CDR3, the DNA is TGTGCCAGCAGCCCATACCGACAGGGGTTATGGGACGAGCAGTACTTC. It specifies CASSPYRQGLWDEQYF.

There are a few counts of this clonotype. The V and J genes are TRBV20-1 and TRBJ2-7; TRBD2 matches 8 bases. Losses at the gene ends were 4 bases for V and 6 bases for J; bases not matched to a gene: 11. The CDR3 is 14 residues long. Germline CDR1 is DFQATT and CDR2 is SNEGSKA (reference sequence). CDR3: CSANYPGGAFEQYF. DNA of the CDR3: TGCAGTGCTAACTATCCGGGGGGGGCTTTCGAGCAGTACTTC.

The chain links TRBV4-2 to TRBJ1-6; the D is unclear. The germline V gene has CDR1 LGHNA and CDR2 YNFKEQ. This CDR3 is 13 amino acids long. Trimming shortened V by 0 bases and J by 9 bases, and 6 bases separated the two germline ends. The CDR3 bases are TGTGCCAGCAGCCAAGATAACAGTTCACCCCTCCACTTT. Residues: CASSQDNSSPLHF.

This clonotype was detected a few times. V is TRBV5-1 and J is TRBJ2-5; 9 nucleotides line up with TRBD1. V dropped 4 bases and J dropped 0; count of bases not matched to a gene: 4. This CDR3 has 15 residues. Germline values: CDR1 SGHRS, CDR2 YFSETQ. The CDR3 sequence is CASSRWDRDQETQYF. CDR3 nucleotide sequence: TGCGCCAGCAGCAGATGGGACAGGGACCAAGAGACCCAGTACTTC.

V gene TRBV6-2 or TRBV6-3 combines with J gene TRBJ2-4; 11 bases match TRBD2. The V segment lost 5 bases and the J segment 0 bases; nucleotides outside the gene matches: 15. CDR1 MNHEY and CDR2 SVGEGT come from the germline V gene. The CDR3 spans 20 residues. The CDR3 reads CASSLRGTSGNEIAKNIQYF. DNA for the CDR3: TGTGCCAGCAGTCTACGAGGGACTAGCGGAAATGAAATAGCCAAAAACATTCAGTACTTC.

This clonotype was detected only a few times. The CDR3 spells CASSEGASPPEETQYF. The CDR3 DNA reads TGTGCCAGCAGTGAAGGAGCGAGCCCCCCGGAGGAGACCCAGTACTTC. The chain recombines TRBV6-1 with TRBJ2-5; no firm D call. This CDR3 is built from 16 residues. Trimming took 1 base from V and 5 from J, leaving 17 bases between them. From germline, CDR1 is MNHNS and CDR2 SASEGT.

This clonotype was counted at least ten times. This chain joins TRBV7-2 and TRBJ2-2, with 9 bases fitting TRBD2. The CDR3 is made up of 18 amino acids. CDR1 is SGHTA and CDR2 is FQGNSA in the germline V gene. After removal of 5 bases from V and 0 bases from J, the junction contained 10 bases not matched to a gene. The CDR3 DNA sequence: TGTGCCAGCAGCCCCCGGGTAGCGGGGGCCACGAACACCGGGGAGCTGTTTTTT. It encodes CASSPRVAGATNTGELFF. Drawing the rest from reference TRBV7-2 and TRBJ2-2, the complete variable domain is GAGVSQSPSNKVTEKGKDVELRCDPISGHTALYWYRQSLGQGLEFLIYFQGNSAPDKSGLPSDRFSAERTGGSVSTLTIQRTQQEDSAVYLCASSPRVAGATNTGELFFGEGSRLTVL.

This clonotype came up a few times. CDR3 protein: CASSPSGASSGGSPLHF. DNA of the CDR3: TGTGCCAGTAGTCCCAGCGGGGCCTCATCCGGGGGTTCACCCCTCCACTTT. The chain carries TRBV19 and TRBJ1-6; possibly TRBD1 for D (5 bases). V was cut by 5 bases and J by 9 bases, with 23 bases left in between. This CDR3 region has 17 residues. Germline CDR1 LNHDA, CDR2 SQIVND (reference sequence).

This clonotype has more than one count but fewer than ten. The V and J genes are TRBV5-6 and TRBJ2-1; D may be TRBD1 (5 bases). Between the trimmed V and J ends, which lost 3 bases and 2 bases, there was a span of 6 bases. The CDR3 sequence is 13 residues long. Germline assignment: CDR1 SGHDT and CDR2 YYEEEE. The CDR3 protein is CASSSDTYNEQFF. The DNA of the CDR3 is TGTGCCAGCAGCTCGGACACCTACAATGAGCAGTTCTTC.

The chain is built from TRBV29-1 and TRBJ1-2, with 8 bases lining up with TRBD1. CDR3 size: 13 residues. Germline V gene lookup returns CDR1 SQVTM and CDR2 ANQGSEA. The trim removed 3 bases at V and 7 bases at J, leaving 7 bases unmatched. The CDR3 protein is CSVDLGQGAGYTF. The CDR3 DNA reads TGCAGCGTTGACCTTGGACAGGGCGCTGGCTACACCTTC.

In this sample, this clonotype turned up many times. V usage is TRBV15 and J usage is TRBJ1-1; D is uncertain. CDR3 length: 14 amino acids. Germline V gene sequence: CDR1 LNHNV, CDR2 YYDKDF (reference sequence). V lost 1 base and J lost 5, with 11 bases in between. CDR3: CATSRGSALTEAFF. In DNA form, the CDR3 reads TGTGCCACCAGCAGAGGTTCGGCCCTAACTGAAGCTTTCTTT.

The chain uses TRBV4-2 and TRBJ2-6; no clear D gene. The CDR3 is 14 residues long. Germline CDR1 and CDR2: LGHNA and YNFKEQ. V lost 4 bases and J 1 base, leaving 5 bases between the germline ends. The CDR3 sequence: CASSRESGANVLTF. CDR3 sequence (DNA): TGTGCCAGCAGCCGGGAATCTGGGGCCAACGTCCTGACTTTC.

This clonotype occurred many times. The chain couples TRBV9 to TRBJ2-5; no definite D call. CDR1 SGDLS and CDR2 YYNGEE come from the germline V gene. This CDR3 region has 12 residues. The V gene lost 4 bases and the J gene lost 5 bases, with 9 bases spanning the gap. CDR3 bases: TGTGCCAGCAGCTCCACAGTCGAGACCCAGTACTTC. Protein: CASSSTVETQYF.

This clonotype occurred many times. J is TRBJ1-1 and V is TRBV6-2 or TRBV6-3; TRBD1 matches 7 bases. V lost 10 bases to trimming and J lost 2 bases; unmatched junction nucleotides: 7. From germline, CDR1 is MNHEY and CDR2 SVGEGT. The CDR3 contains 13 residues. The CDR3 DNA follows: TGTGCCACCCGGGACAGAATTAACACTGAAGCTTTCTTT. Translating it yields CATRDRINTEAFF.

This clonotype came up many times. The chain is built from TRBV2 and TRBJ1-2; possible D gene TRBD1, 5 bases. The V gene lost 1 base and the J gene lost 9 bases, with 15 bases spanning the gap. This CDR3 contains 14 residues. CDR1 and CDR2 from the germline V gene are SNHLY and FYNNEI. CDR3 loop: CASSEGGAGLRYTF. CDR3 coding DNA: TGTGCCAGCAGTGAAGGTGGGGCAGGGCTACGCTACACCTTC.

The sample holds many counts of this clonotype. This sequence joins TRBV19 and TRBJ2-5; 12 bases are a match to TRBD1. CDR1 and CDR2 from the germline V gene are LNHDA and SQIVND (reference sequence). This CDR3 comprises 18 residues. J gave up 0 bases and V 3 bases, and 8 bases lay outside the gene matches. The CDR3: CASSIKGTGGLYQETQYF. In nucleotides, the CDR3 is TGTGCCAGTAGTATCAAGGGGACAGGGGGCTTGTACCAAGAGACCCAGTACTTC.

This clonotype was seen a handful of times. Here the CDR3 DNA reads TGTGCCAGCAGCGTAGGTGAAAAAAACATTCAGTACTTC. It yields the protein CASSVGEKNIQYF. The gene calls are TRBV9 and TRBJ2-4; no clear D. Per the germline V gene, CDR1 is SGDLS and CDR2 is YYNGEE. The V gene lost 0 bases and the J gene lost 4 bases, with 5 bases spanning the gap. This CDR3 is built from 13 residues.

The table lists this clonotype with a few counts. This chain connects TRBV9 to TRBJ2-2, with D uncertain. The CDR3 has 16 residues. Germline CDR1 reads SGDLS; CDR2 reads YYNGEE. V was cut by 0 bases and J by 2 bases, with 11 bases left in between. In DNA form, the CDR3 reads TGTGCCAGCAGCGTAGCTCCCAACCTCAACACCGGGGAGCTGTTTTTT. It specifies CASSVAPNLNTGELFF. Supplemented by reference TRBV9 and TRBJ2-2, the full variable domain reads DSGVTQTPKHLITATGQRVTLRCSPRSGDLSVYWYQQSLDQGLQFLIQYYNGEERAKGNILERFSAQQFPDLHSELNLSSLELGDSALYFCASSVAPNLNTGELFFGEGSRLTVL.

The chain recombines TRBV4-3 with TRBJ2-6; no clear D. The CDR3 sequence is 13 residues long. V was cut by 4 bases and J by 6 bases, with 7 bases left in between. Germline V gene sequence: CDR1 LGHNA, CDR2 YSLEER. The CDR3 DNA follows: TGCGCCAGCAGCCCCCACGCGGCCAACGTCCTGACTTTC. Encoded protein: CASSPHAANVLTF.

There are many counts of this clonotype. J is TRBJ2-2 and V is TRBV7-9, with a weak D call TRBD2 (6 bases). CDR1 is SEHNR and CDR2 is FQNEAQ in the germline V gene (reference sequence). Deletions cut 5 bases from V and 4 bases from J, with 11 bases between. This CDR3 comprises 14 residues. The CDR3 DNA reads TGTGCCAGCAGCCGCGGAGGGAGCACCGGGGAGCTGTTTTTT. Translation: CASSRGGSTGELFF.

This clonotype was found many times. The J gene is TRBJ2-7, the V gene TRBV6-5; no firm D call. Between the trimmed V and J ends, which lost 6 bases and 9 bases, there was a span of 15 bases. This CDR3 has 12 amino acids. Germline CDR1 reads MNHEY; CDR2 reads SVGAGI. The CDR3 loop is CASRNPYTLQYF. CDR3 in DNA: TGTGCCAGCAGGAATCCATATACGTTGCAGTACTTC.